One sample yielded the 4 T cell receptor beta chains listed below, sequenced in a study of T cells expressing NK-cell markers. TCRdb reprocessed the 5' RACE reads; each CDR3 protein has one entry and no DNA is given. This sample lists 400,000 to 500,000 distinct CDR3 sequences; its ten largest clones have roughly 8%. The sequenced material came from blood T cells: a sorted CD56 or NKG2C T cell subset, CD4+ or CD8+ T cells, or bulk PBMC T cells (not recorded which). These receptors all come from a woman between 18 and 70 years old in good health.

The rearrangement links TRBV6-1 to TRBJ2-3; TCRdb designates TRBD2, a call that cannot be tested without DNA. Germline V gene data show CDR1 as MNHNS and CDR2 as SASEGT. This CDR3 has 16 residues. CDR3 loop: CASGRSSGGAPDTQYF.

The V call is TRBV7-8, the J call TRBJ2-7; TCRdb's D call of TRBD2 is untestable without DNA. The CDR3 has 15 residues. The germline V gene encodes CDR1 SGHVS and CDR2 FQNEAQ. CDR3 sequence: CASSLGAVSSYEQYF.

The chain is built from TRBV20-1 and TRBJ2-7; TCRdb reports TRBD2, a call that lacks DNA to check it against. The CDR3 covers 14 residues. The V gene's germline CDR1 is DFQATT and CDR2 SNEGSKA (reference sequence). The CDR3 region is CSARWYGVEDEQYF.

The CDR3 here is CSARRRQRNQPQHF. The V call is TRBV20-1, the J call TRBJ1-5; the TRBD1 assignment by TCRdb is unverifiable without DNA. The CDR3 runs to 14 residues. CDR1 is DFQATT and CDR2 is SNEGSKA in the germline V gene (reference sequence).